This T cell receptor (beta chain) is from a study of blood T cell repertoires in COVID-19. Whole-study context: Acute and convalescent COVID-19 samples came from the United States, Italy and Spain. In each case, the material was cDNA or gDNA derived from T cells, B-cell-depleted T cells, or PBMCs.

V was trimmed by 3 bases and J by 5 bases, leaving 8 bases between them. The CDR3 is made up of 12 amino acids. The V gene's germline CDR1 is MNHEY and CDR2 SMNVEV (reference sequence). Authors' processing steps: Reference gene primers were amplified, and this amplification served to estimate nucleated cell counts. The table came from immunoSEQ multiplex PCR; TCRdb's copy has only in-frame clones and leaves some out. That table furnishes V, J and clone size, whereas the DNA furnished D and trimming. In the table there are about 120,000 clones, roughly 85% of which are singletons. The chain links TRBV27 to TRBJ2-7, with D unclear. Material for sequencing was peripheral blood. The receptor was derived from a human donor in a cohort sampled during active COVID-19. The CDR3 spells CASSFLGDEQYF. The CDR3 region has the DNA TGTGCCAGCAGTTTTCTGGGCGACGAGCAGTACTTC.